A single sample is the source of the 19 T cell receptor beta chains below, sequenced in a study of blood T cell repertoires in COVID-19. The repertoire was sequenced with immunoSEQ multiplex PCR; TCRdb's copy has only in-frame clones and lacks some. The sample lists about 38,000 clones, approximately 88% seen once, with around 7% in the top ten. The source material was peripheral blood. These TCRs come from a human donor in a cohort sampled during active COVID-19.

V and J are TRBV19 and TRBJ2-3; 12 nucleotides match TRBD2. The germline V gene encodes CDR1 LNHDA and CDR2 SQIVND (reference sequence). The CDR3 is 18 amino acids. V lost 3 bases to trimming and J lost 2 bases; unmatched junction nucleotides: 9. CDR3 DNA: TGTGCCAGTAGTATTCTAGCGGGGGGGCGAGGAGTCACAGATACGCAGTATTTT. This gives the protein CASSILAGGRGVTDTQYF.

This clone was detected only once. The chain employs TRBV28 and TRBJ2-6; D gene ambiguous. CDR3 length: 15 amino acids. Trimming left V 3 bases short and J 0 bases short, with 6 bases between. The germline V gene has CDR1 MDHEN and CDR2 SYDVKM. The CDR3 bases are TGTGCCAGCAGTTTGCAGAACTCTGGGGCCAACGTCCTGACTTTC. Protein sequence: CASSLQNSGANVLTF.

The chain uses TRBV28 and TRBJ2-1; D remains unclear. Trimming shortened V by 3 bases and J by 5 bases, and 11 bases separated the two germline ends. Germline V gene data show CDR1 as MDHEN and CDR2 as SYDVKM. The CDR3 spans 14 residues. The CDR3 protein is CASSFKARNNEQFF. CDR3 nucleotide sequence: TGTGCCAGCAGTTTTAAGGCTAGAAACAATGAGCAGTTCTTC. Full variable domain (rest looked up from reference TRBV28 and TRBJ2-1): DVKVTQSSRYLVKRTGEKVFLECVQDMDHENMFWYRQDPGLGLRLIYFSYDVKMKEKGDIPEGYSVSREKKERFSLILESASTNQTSMYLCASSFKARNNEQFFGPGTRLTVL.

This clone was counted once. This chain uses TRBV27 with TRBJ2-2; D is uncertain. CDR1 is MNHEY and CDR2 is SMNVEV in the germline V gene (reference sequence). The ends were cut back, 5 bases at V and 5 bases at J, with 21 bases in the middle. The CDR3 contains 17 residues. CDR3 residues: CASSLFSIRVATGELFF. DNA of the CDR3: TGTGCCAGCAGTCTCTTTTCAATTCGGGTCGCAACCGGGGAGCTGTTTTTT.

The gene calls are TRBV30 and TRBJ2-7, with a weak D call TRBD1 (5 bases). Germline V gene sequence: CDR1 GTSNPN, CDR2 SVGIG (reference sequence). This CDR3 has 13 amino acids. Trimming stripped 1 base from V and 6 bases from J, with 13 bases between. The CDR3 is CAWSASRTTEQYF. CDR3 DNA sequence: TGTGCCTGGAGTGCCTCAAGGACAACCGAGCAGTACTTC.

CDR3 sequence: CSVGGSGGGANVLTF. The CDR3 nucleotides read TGCAGCGTTGGCGGGTCGGGAGGTGGGGCCAACGTCCTGACTTTC. This rearrangement joins TRBV29-1 to TRBJ2-6; 7 positions match TRBD2. V lost 4 bases to trimming and J lost 3 bases; unmatched junction nucleotides: 6. The germline gives CDR1 SQVTM, CDR2 ANQGSEA. This CDR3 is built from 15 residues. Variable domain in full (rest from reference TRBV29-1 and TRBJ2-6): SAVISQKPSRDICQRGTSLTIQCQVDSQVTMMFWYRQQPGQSLTLIATANQGSEATYESGFVIDKFPISRPNLTFSTLTVSNMSPEDSSIYLCSVGGSGGGANVLTFGAGSRLTVL.

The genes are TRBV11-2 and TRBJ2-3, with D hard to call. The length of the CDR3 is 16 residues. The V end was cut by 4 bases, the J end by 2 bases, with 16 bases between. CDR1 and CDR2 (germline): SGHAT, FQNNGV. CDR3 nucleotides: TGTGCCAGCAGCTCCCTACCAACCCACCTCACAGATACGCAGTATTTT. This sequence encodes CASSSLPTHLTDTQYF.

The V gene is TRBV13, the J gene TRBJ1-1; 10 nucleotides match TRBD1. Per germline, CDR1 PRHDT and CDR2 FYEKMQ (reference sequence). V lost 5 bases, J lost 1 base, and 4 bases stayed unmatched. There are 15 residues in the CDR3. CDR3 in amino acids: CASSGRTGGNTEAFF. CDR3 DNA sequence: TGTGCCAGCAGCGGACGGACAGGGGGGAACACTGAAGCTTTCTTT.

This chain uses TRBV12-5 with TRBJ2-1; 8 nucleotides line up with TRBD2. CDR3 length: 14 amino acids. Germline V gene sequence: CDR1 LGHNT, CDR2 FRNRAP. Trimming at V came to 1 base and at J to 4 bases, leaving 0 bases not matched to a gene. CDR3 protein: CASGLEREYNEQFF. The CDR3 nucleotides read TGTGCTAGTGGTTTGGAGCGGGAGTACAATGAGCAGTTCTTC.

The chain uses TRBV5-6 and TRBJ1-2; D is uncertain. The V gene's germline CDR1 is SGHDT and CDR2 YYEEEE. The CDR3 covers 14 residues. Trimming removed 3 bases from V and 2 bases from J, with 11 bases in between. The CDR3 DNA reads TGTGCCAGCAGCTGGCGGAACCGAAACTATGGCTACACCTTC. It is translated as CASSWRNRNYGYTF.

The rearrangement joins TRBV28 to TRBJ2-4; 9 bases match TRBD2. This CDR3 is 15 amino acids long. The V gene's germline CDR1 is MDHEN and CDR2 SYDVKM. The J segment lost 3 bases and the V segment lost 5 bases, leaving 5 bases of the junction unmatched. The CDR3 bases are TGTGCCAGCAGTCAGACTAGCGGATTCAAAAACATTCAGTACTTC. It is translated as CASSQTSGFKNIQYF.

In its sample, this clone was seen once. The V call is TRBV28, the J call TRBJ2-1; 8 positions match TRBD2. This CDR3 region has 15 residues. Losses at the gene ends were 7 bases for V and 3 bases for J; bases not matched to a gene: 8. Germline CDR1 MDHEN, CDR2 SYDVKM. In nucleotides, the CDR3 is TGTGCCAGCACCGCAGGACTAGCAATCTACAATGAGCAGTTCTTC. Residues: CASTAGLAIYNEQFF. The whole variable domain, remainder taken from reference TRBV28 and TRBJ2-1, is DVKVTQSSRYLVKRTGEKVFLECVQDMDHENMFWYRQDPGLGLRLIYFSYDVKMKEKGDIPEGYSVSREKKERFSLILESASTNQTSMYLCASTAGLAIYNEQFFGPGTRLTVL.

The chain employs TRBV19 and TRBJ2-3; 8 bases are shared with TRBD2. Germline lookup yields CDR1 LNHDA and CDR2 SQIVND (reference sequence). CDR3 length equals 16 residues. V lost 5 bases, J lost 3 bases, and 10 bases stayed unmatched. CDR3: CASSPEAGVETDTQYF. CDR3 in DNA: TGTGCCAGTAGTCCTGAAGCGGGAGTTGAGACAGATACGCAGTATTTT.

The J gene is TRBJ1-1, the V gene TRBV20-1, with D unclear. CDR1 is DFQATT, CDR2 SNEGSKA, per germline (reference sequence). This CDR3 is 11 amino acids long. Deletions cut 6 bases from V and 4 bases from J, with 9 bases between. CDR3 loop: CSARLGTEAFF. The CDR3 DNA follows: TGCAGTGCACGACTGGGCACTGAAGCTTTCTTT.

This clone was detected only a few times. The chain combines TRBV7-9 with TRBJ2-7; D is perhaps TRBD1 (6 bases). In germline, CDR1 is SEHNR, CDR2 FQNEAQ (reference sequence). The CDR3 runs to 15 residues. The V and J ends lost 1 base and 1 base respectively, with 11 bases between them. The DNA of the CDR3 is TGTGCCAGCAGCTTAGGGGCAGGGGTATCCTACGAGCAGTACTTC. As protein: CASSLGAGVSYEQYF.

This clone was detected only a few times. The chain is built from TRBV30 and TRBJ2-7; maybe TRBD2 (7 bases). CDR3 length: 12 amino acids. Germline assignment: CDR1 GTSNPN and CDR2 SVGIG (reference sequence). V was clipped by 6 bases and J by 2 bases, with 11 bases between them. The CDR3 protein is CACKGGTYEQYF. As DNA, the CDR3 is TGTGCCTGCAAGGGGGGGACCTACGAGCAGTACTTC.

DNA for the CDR3: TGTGCCAGCAGTGATGACAGATCCTATAATTCACCCCTCCACTTT. Translation: CASSDDRSYNSPLHF. The chain is built from TRBV25-1 and TRBJ1-6, with D perhaps TRBD1 (5 bases). Between the trimmed V and J ends, which lost 3 bases and 1 base, there was a span of 7 bases. CDR3 length: 15 amino acids. Germline V gene sequence: CDR1 MGHDK, CDR2 SYGVNS.

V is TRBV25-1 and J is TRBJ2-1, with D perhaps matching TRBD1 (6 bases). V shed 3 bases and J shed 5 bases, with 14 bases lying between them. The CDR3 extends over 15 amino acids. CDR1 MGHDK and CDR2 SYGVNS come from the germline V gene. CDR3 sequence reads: CASSDLGRQDNEQFF. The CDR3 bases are TGTGCCAGCAGTGATTTGGGGCGACAGGACAATGAGCAGTTCTTC.

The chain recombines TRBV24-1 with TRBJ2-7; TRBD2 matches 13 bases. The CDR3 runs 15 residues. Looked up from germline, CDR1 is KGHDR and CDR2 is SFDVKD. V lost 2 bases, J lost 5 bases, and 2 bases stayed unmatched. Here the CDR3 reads CATSDSGTSGDEQYF. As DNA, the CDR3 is TGTGCCACCAGTGATTCCGGGACTAGCGGGGACGAGCAGTACTTC.